Sequencing of this T cell receptor beta chain was carried out in a study of cytomegalovirus exposure and HLA in healthy donors. Study details: Early released data comprised tens of millions of unique TCRs from HLA-typed donors. Study-wide points: While the bulk of TCR sequences proved rare, some public TCRs turned up in many donors. The listing of about 150 TCR beta chains classed them as cytomegalovirus-associated.

PCR amplification relied on 60 Vbeta primers (plus 13 Jbeta primers). Method: immunoSEQ multiplex PCR; TCRdb's copy keeps in-frame clones and lacks some. This table holds about 110,000 clones, roughly 79% found once. About this clone itself: Its antigen is not known.

Germline lookup yields CDR1 SGHRS and CDR2 YFSETQ. The CDR3 length is 15 residues. V lost 0 bases to trimming and J lost 5 bases, with 14 bases between them. Sample: PBMCs. This chain uses TRBV5-1 with TRBJ1-1, with D unresolved. The origin of this receptor is a woman aged 45-65 years in good health and CMV-seropositive. CDR3 region: CASSLDSGKQTEAFF. The CDR3 DNA is TGCGCCAGCAGCTTGGACTCAGGAAAGCAGACTGAAGCTTTCTTT.